This is a list of T cell receptor beta chains from one sample in a study of blood T cell repertoires in COVID-19. The table came from immunoSEQ multiplex PCR; TCRdb's copy has only in-frame clones and leaves some out. Of about 100,000 clones in the sample, about 88% were seen once. The sequenced sample consisted of peripheral blood. Receptors were obtained from an elderly man with active or convalescent COVID-19. The CDR3 runs from the conserved cysteine through the conserved F or W. The D gene is left open where the match is weak. Clone sizes are given selectively: once, few, many, or a class where the clone is expanded.

TRBJ2-1,NA,16,TRBV4-3,TRBD1,TGCGCCAGCAGCCACATCGACAGGGAGCACTACAATGAGCAGTTCTTC,CASSHIDREHYNEQFF
TRBJ2-7,medium-sized,14,TRBV25-1,NA,TGTGCCAGCAGTTACACCGGGACAACCTACGAGCAGTACTTC,CASSYTGTTYEQYF
TRBJ1-6,NA,16,TRBV5-1,NA,TGCGCCAGCAGCTTGGTTCCGCATACCACAGATTCACCCCTCCACTTT,CASSLVPHTTDSPLHF
TRBJ2-7,NA,14,TRBV5-1,TRBD1,TGCGCCAGCAGCTTGTGGACAGGGGTCGACGAGCAGTACTTC,CASSLWTGVDEQYF
TRBJ1-5,NA,16,TRBV19,NA,TGTGCCAGTAGTGGTGGGGGGGGTCTTAGCAATCAGCCCCAGCATTTT,CASSGGGGLSNQPQHF
TRBJ2-1,NA,14,TRBV6-5,TRBD2,TGTGCCAGCATCGTGCTAGCGGGAAGGTATGAGCAGTTCTTC,CASIVLAGRYEQFF
TRBJ2-2,NA,15,TRBV7-7,TRBD1,TGTGCTAGCAGCCGGACAGGGTTTGACACCGGGGAGCTGTTTTTT,CASSRTGFDTGELFF
TRBJ1-3,NA,15,TRBV23-1,NA,TGCGCCAGCAGCCTCAGGGCCCGCTCTGGAAACACCATATATTTT,CASSLRARSGNTIYF
TRBJ2-3,NA,17,TRBV6-2/TRBV6-3,NA,TGTGCCAGCAGTTACGAGAGGGGGGGTCCTAGCACAGATACGCAGTATTTT,CASSYERGGPSTDTQYF
TRBJ2-7,NA,13,TRBV6-5,TRBD2,TGTGCCAGCAGTCCTAGCGGTCAATACGAGCAGTACTTC,CASSPSGQYEQYF
TRBJ1-1,NA,15,TRBV16,NA,TGTGCCAGCAGCCAACTGGGCAGGAGGGCTACTGAAGCTTTCTTT,CASSQLGRRATEAFF
TRBJ1-1,NA,15,TRBV19,NA,TGTGCCAGTAGTCCCACAGTATTACTGAACACTGAAGCTTTCTTT,CASSPTVLLNTEAFF
TRBJ1-6,few,17,TRBV5-5,TRBD1,TGTGCCAGCAGCACCGGACAGGGGAGCTCCTATAATTCACCCCTCCACTTT,CASSTGQGSSYNSPLHF
TRBJ2-1,NA,15,TRBV11-1,NA,TGTGCCAGCAGCGAAGGGGCGGGATTGACTCAGGAGCAGTTCTTC,CASSEGAGLTQEQFF
TRBJ2-3,NA,18,TRBV7-2,NA,TGTGCCAGCAGCTCGCAGCCCTGGGCGGGGCCTGCGTCAGATACGCAGTATTTT,CASSSQPWAGPASDTQYF
TRBJ2-1,NA,15,TRBV18,TRBD2,TGTGCCAGCTCCGCTAGGACTAGCGGGAGTTTTGAGCAGTTCTTC,CASSARTSGSFEQFF
TRBJ2-1,NA,11,TRBV5-6,NA,TGTGCCAGCAGCTTGGGCGGTGAGCAGTTCTTC,CASSLGGEQFF
TRBJ2-1,once,13,TRBV9,NA,TGTGCCAGCAGCGACGGGGGAGACAATGAGCAGTTCTTC,CASSDGGDNEQFF
TRBJ1-4,NA,14,TRBV12-5,TRBD1,TGTGCTAGTGGTCCCGGGACAGGGAATGAAAAACTGTTTTTT,CASGPGTGNEKLFF
TRBJ1-1,NA,18,TRBV28,TRBD1,TGTGCCAGCAGTCCAACCCCGGGACAGGGGGGATCGGTCACTGAAGCTTTCTTT,CASSPTPGQGGSVTEAFF
TRBJ2-3,NA,17,TRBV6-2/TRBV6-3,TRBD2,TGTGCCAGCAGCCACACGCTCACTAGCGGGAAAACAGATACGCAGTATTTT,CASSHTLTSGKTDTQYF
TRBJ1-2,NA,16,TRBV28,TRBD1,TGTGCCAGCAGTTTAGCCGGGACAGAGATCAACTATGGCTACACCTTC,CASSLAGTEINYGYTF
TRBJ1-4,NA,13,TRBV4-3,TRBD1,TGCGCCAGCAGCATTGGACAGGGTGAAAAACTGTTTTTT,CASSIGQGEKLFF
TRBJ1-6,NA,15,TRBV7-3,NA,TGTGCCAGCAGCATAACCGGGACACTGGATTCACCCCTCCACTTT,CASSITGTLDSPLHF
TRBJ1-2,NA,13,TRBV7-9,NA,TGTGCCAGCAGCCGAACAGGGTCTTATGGCTACACCTTC,CASSRTGSYGYTF
TRBJ2-5,NA,13,TRBV5-6,TRBD2,TGTGCCAGCAGCCCGGGCGGGGGGGAGACCCAGTACTTC,CASSPGGGETQYF
TRBJ2-3,NA,12,TRBV19,TRBD2,TGTGCCAGTAGCACAGCGGGATATACGCAGTATTTT,CASSTAGYTQYF
TRBJ1-3,NA,15,TRBV20-1,NA,TGCAGTGCTAGTGCAGGGGCCAACTCTGGAAACACCATATATTTT,CSASAGANSGNTIYF
TRBJ2-2,NA,15,TRBV24-1,NA,TGTGCCACCAGTGATCCCGGGGTTAGCTCCGGGGAGCTGTTTTTT,CATSDPGVSSGELFF
TRBJ1-1,NA,14,TRBV3-1/TRBV3-2,TRBD1,TGTGCCAGCAGCCCGCGACAGGGGGCGAGTGGAGCTTTCTTT,CASSPRQGASGAFF
TRBJ1-2,once,15,TRBV15,NA,TGTGCCACCAGCAGAGACAGAAGAACTAACTATGGCTACACCTTC,CATSRDRRTNYGYTF
TRBJ2-5,NA,16,TRBV5-5,TRBD1,TGTGCCAGCAGCTTTCGGGACCAGGGGGCTGGAGAGACCCAGTACTTC,CASSFRDQGAGETQYF
TRBJ1-5,once,16,TRBV18,TRBD1,TGTGCCAGCTCACCACTAGGGACAGGGACGTCTCAGCCCCAGCATTTT,CASSPLGTGTSQPQHF
TRBJ1-3,NA,15,TRBV3-1/TRBV3-2,TRBD1,TGTGCCAGCAGCTTTAACGACAGGGCCGGAAACACCATATATTTT,CASSFNDRAGNTIYF
TRBJ2-2,NA,15,TRBV6-5,TRBD2,TGTGCCAGCAACCCTAGCGGGGTGGGCACCGGGGAGCTGTTTTTT,CASNPSGVGTGELFF
TRBJ1-2,NA,15,TRBV6-2/TRBV6-3,TRBD1,TGTGCCAGCAGCCAACCCGGGACAGGGGCCTATGGCTACACCTTC,CASSQPGTGAYGYTF
TRBJ2-1,once,17,TRBV6-2/TRBV6-3,TRBD2,TGTGCCAGCAGTTACTCGAGGACTAGCGGGGGATACAATGAGCAGTTCTTC,CASSYSRTSGGYNEQFF
TRBJ1-5,few,16,TRBV4-1,NA,TGCGCCAGCAGCCAAGAAGTGGGGGCCAGCAATCAGCCCCAGCATTTT,CASSQEVGASNQPQHF
TRBJ2-3,NA,15,TRBV18,NA,TGTGCCAGCTCACCCGCACTGCGGGGCACAGATACGCAGTATTTT,CASSPALRGTDTQYF
TRBJ2-4,NA,19,TRBV7-9,TRBD2,TGTGCCAGCAGCGGGACTAGCGGGAGAAGGTTGAGGGACAAAAACATTCAGTACTTC,CASSGTSGRRLRDKNIQYF
TRBJ1-5,NA,15,TRBV4-3,TRBD1,TGCGCCAGCAGCCAAGACCTGCAGGGGGGAAAAGCCCAGCATTTT,CASSQDLQGGKAQHF
TRBJ1-5,NA,14,TRBV7-2,TRBD1,TGTGCCAGCAGCTCGGACAGGGGGGGGCAGCCCCAGCATTTT,CASSSDRGGQPQHF
TRBJ2-1,few,14,TRBV28,TRBD2,TGTGCCAGCAGTTTGGTAGCGGGATGGAATGAGCAGTTCTTC,CASSLVAGWNEQFF
TRBJ1-2,NA,14,TRBV5-6,NA,TGTGCCAGCAGCTTGTCAGGGGCAAACTATGGCTACACCTTC,CASSLSGANYGYTF
TRBJ2-3,NA,13,TRBV18,NA,TGTGCCAGCTCACCACCCAACACAGATACGCAGTATTTT,CASSPPNTDTQYF
TRBJ1-2,NA,13,TRBV29-1,NA,TGCAGCGTTCGGTCCTCCCGAGGCTATGGCTACACCTTC,CSVRSSRGYGYTF
TRBJ2-1,NA,14,TRBV7-2,TRBD1,TGTGCCAGCAGCAGCCGGGACAGGTACAATGAGCAGTTCTTC,CASSSRDRYNEQFF
TRBJ1-6,NA,15,TRBV7-9,TRBD1,TGTGCCAGCAGCTTAACTTTGACAGGGAACTCACCCCTCCACTTT,CASSLTLTGNSPLHF
TRBJ2-1,NA,15,TRBV4-2,TRBD1,TGTGCCAGCAGCCGCCCGGGACAGGGGGCCAATGAGCAGTTCTTC,CASSRPGQGANEQFF
TRBJ1-4,NA,13,TRBV2,NA,TGTGCCAGCGGGCGGGGGGCGAGTGAAAAACTGTTTTTT,CASGRGASEKLFF
TRBJ2-7,NA,14,TRBV11-2,TRBD1,TGTGCCAGCAGCTTAGGCGGGACAGGGGGGGAGCAGTACTTC,CASSLGGTGGEQYF
TRBJ2-7,once,15,TRBV15,NA,TGTGCCACCAGCAGAGGGGGCTTGAGCTCCTACGAGCAGTACTTC,CATSRGGLSSYEQYF